This TCR beta chain emerged from a study of cytomegalovirus exposure and HLA in healthy donors. Primers: 60 Vbeta forward and 13 Jbeta reverse. Data came from immunoSEQ multiplex PCR; TCRdb stores just in-frame clones and leaves some out. The data hold under 200,000 clones, with roughly four fifths observed a single time. The CDR3 has 17 amino acids. Trimming cost V 2 bases and J 4 bases; bases outside gene matches: 10. Germline CDR1 is SGHTA and CDR2 is FQGTGA. This clone was recorded only once. The specimen was PBMCs. The receptor was derived from a female donor in good health and CMV-seronegative. This rearrangement joins TRBV7-3 to TRBJ2-1; TRBD2 agrees at 8 bases. This chain's CDR3 is CASSLPGSGISYNEQFF. The DNA of the CDR3 is TGTGCCAGCAGCTTACCGGGTAGCGGGATATCTTACAATGAGCAGTTCTTC.